This T cell receptor beta chain emerged from a study of T cell changes during pregnancy in multiple sclerosis. In germline, CDR1 is GTSNPN, CDR2 SVGIG (reference sequence). This CDR3 is 14 amino acids long. V lost 0 bases to trimming and J lost 6 bases, with 11 bases between them. Sequencing used immunoSEQ multiplex PCR; TCRdb keeps in-frame clones, though not all of them. The sample lists almost 35,000 clones; approximately 91% were seen once. The rearrangement uses TRBV30 and TRBJ2-2; a possible D gene is TRBD1 (5 bases). Here the sequenced sample was peripheral blood, taken in the second trimester of pregnancy. The source of this sequence is a female donor in good health, enrolled as a control in a pregnancy study. CDR3 bases: TGTGCCTGGAGTGTCAGGGCCCGGGCCGGGGAGCTGTTTTTT. This encodes CAWSVRARAGELFF.